The source of this T cell receptor (beta chain) is a study of vaccination effects on CD4 cells after COVID-19 (dated by TCRdb to between 2022 and 2023). Some background on the complete study: Two doses of either the BNT162b2 or the mRNA-1273 mRNA SARS-CoV-2 vaccine were administered to participants. Altogether, over 9 COVID-19 convalescent patients and a handful of SARS-CoV-2-naive healthy vaccine recipients made up the full study. Cultures from other donors in the study were sequenced using the Oncomine TCR Beta short-read assay on an Illumina iSeq 100. Pre-vaccine samples were drawn from a couple of convalescent patients 16 days and one week before the first dose, at 142 and 148 days after COVID-19 diagnosis. SARS-CoV-2 spike-specific CD4+ TCR repertoires from before and after mRNA vaccination were compared in COVID-19 convalescent patients and in infection-naive vaccine recipients.

In the ViraFEST assay, PBMC were stimulated with viral peptide pools, and TCR sequencing was then used to find antigen-specific CD4+ T cell clonotypes based on their expansion. After approximately 11 days of culture, CD4+ T cells were isolated with the EasySep CD4+ T cell isolation kit. Convalescent patients had PCR-confirmed SARS-CoV-2 infection between March and December 2020, before Alpha, Beta and Delta variants emerged in the United States. Roughly 2 million PBMC per well were cultured in IMDM with roughly 5% human AB serum, 8.5 to 10 IU/ml IL-2 and gentamicin, plus 10 ug/ml peptides. Half of the culture medium was replaced with fresh IL-2-containing medium on days 3 and 7. Unless noted otherwise, every peptide stimulation condition was cultured in triplicate wells. Using Ficoll-Paque Plus gradient centrifugation, PBMC were separated from whole blood and then either used fresh or cryopreserved at -140C. The QIAamp micro DNA kit was used to extract genomic DNA from the cultured CD4+ T cells.

Libraries came from the immunoSEQ multiplex PCR assay. DNA from the cultured, isolated CD4+ T cells was subjected to TCR beta CDR3 sequencing. The study's processing was this. Non-productive TCR sequences were removed and reads were trimmed to the CDR3 region, keeping CDR3s of at least 7 amino acids. The MANAFEST web app was used to pick out antigen-specific clonotypes by comparing their expansion in peptide wells with that in reference cultures. To be called positive, a clone needed expansion at FDR<0.05 compared with the reference and with all other wells, an odds ratio greater than 5, and a frequency greater than 0.1% in two replicate wells. A clonotype was defined as cross-reactive if the clonotype was significantly expanded both in SARS-CoV-2 spike wells and in at least one common cold coronavirus spike condition. CDR3 similarity was assessed by Levenshtein distance using the stringdist R package, and unrooted trees were constructed with ape in R 3.6.1. TCRdb stores this immuneACCESS table with in-frame sequences only. Part of the clones is absent; in the studies checked, under half of the shortfall reflects unresolved V genes, and no reason is known for the rest. That table is the source of V, J and clone size, and D and trimming were worked out from the DNA. For this sample the table gives 35,000 to 55,000 clones, of which approximately 81% were detected only once. Together, the top ten hold over 25% of the sample.

A note on this clone: Its target antigen remains unknown. Base qualities are missing; no much larger clone stands one base away.

Results and caveats for the whole study, not just this receptor: At late post-vaccination timepoints, both infection-induced and vaccine-induced clones showed marked clonal contraction, consistent with waning T cell responses. The study was limited by a small number of convalescent patients and lacked early post-infection timepoints. In convalescent patients, the post-vaccine spike-reactive repertoire consisted mainly of new vaccine-induced clones, largely distinct from infection-induced clones.

V trim: 8 bases; J trim: 3 bases; unmatched bases: 10. Reading from cysteine to phenylalanine, the CDR3 counts 14 amino acids. CDR3 DNA is the only sequence kept; it has 42 bases, read in frame from the first base. From a lookup of the germline V gene, CDR1 and CDR2 are SNHLY and FYNNEI. This clonotype was sampled from a human donor who had a prior SARS-CoV-2 infection. The sample in question was CD4+ T cells from PBMCs cultured with a peptide pool, obtained before COVID-19 vaccination. This chain joins TRBV2 to TRBJ2-7; 7 central bases correspond to TRBD1. The CDR3 amino acid sequence is: CASGATGFDYEQYF. The nucleotide sequence is TGTGCCAGCGGTGCGACAGGGTTCGACTACGAGCAGTACTTC. The CDR3 plus the reference TRBV2 and TRBJ2-7 genes for the other parts give the full variable domain: EPEVTQTPSHQVTQMGQEVILRCVPISNHLYFYWYRQILGQKVEFLVSFYNNEISEKSEIFDDQFSVERPDGSNFTLKIRSTKLEDSAMYFCASGATGFDYEQYFGPGTRLTVT.